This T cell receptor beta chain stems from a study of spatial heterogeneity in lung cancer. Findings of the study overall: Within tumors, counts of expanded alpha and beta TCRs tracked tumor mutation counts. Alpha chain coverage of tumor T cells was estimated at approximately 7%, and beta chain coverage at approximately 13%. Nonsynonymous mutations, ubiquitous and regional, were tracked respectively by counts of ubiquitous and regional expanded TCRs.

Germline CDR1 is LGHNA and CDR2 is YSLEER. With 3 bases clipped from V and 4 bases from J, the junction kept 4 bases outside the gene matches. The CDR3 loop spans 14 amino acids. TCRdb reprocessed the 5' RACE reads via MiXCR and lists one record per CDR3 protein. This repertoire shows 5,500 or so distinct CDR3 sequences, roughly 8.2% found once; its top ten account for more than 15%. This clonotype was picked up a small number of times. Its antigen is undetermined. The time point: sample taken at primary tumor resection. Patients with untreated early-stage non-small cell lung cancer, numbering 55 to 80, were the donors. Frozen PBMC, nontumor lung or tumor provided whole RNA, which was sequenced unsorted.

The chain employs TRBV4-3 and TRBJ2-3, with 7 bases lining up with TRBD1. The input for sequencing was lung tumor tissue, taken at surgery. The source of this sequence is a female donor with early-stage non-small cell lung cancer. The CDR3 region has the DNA TGCGCCAGCAGCCAGACAGGGCGTCCAGATACGCAGTATTTT. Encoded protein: CASSQTGRPDTQYF.